The next 11 T cell receptor beta chains were all read from a single sample in a study of post-analysis software for immune sequencing data. Study outcomes and limitations: Roughly five TRBV segments appeared more often in patients than in controls, and TRBV5-6, TRBV5-1 and TRBV20-1 were among these.

The TCR beta cDNA libraries contained unique molecular identifiers. TCRdb fed the PCR reads into MiXCR, producing one record per CDR3 protein. The table lists hundreds of thousands of distinct CDR3 sequences, 25% to 30% of them singletons. These receptors are not linked to any known antigen. The sequenced sample consisted of blood. Receptor source: a girl aged 10 to 17 with multiple sclerosis.

This clonotype was observed a few times. Written as DNA, the CDR3 is TGTGCCAGCAGTTACTCGATTGCGGGTGCGGATACGCAGTATTTT. Amino acids: CASSYSIAGADTQYF. V and J are TRBV6-6 and TRBJ2-3, with D tentatively TRBD2 (5 bases). The V end was cut by 0 bases, the J end by 6 bases, with 13 bases between. Germline CDR1 MNHNY, CDR2 SVGAGI (reference sequence). This CDR3 region has 15 residues.

The chain uses TRBV27 and TRBJ2-5, with TRBD1 as a possible D gene (5 bases). The CDR3 has 13 amino acids. Germline CDR1 MNHEY, CDR2 SMNVEV (reference sequence). Trimming took off 6 bases at V and 5 bases at J, with 13 bases between the two ends. The CDR3 protein is CASSSGIWETQYF. The CDR3 bases are TGTGCCAGCAGCTCAGGGATTTGGGAGACCCAGTACTTC.

This clonotype was counted a few times. This sequence joins TRBV5-1 and TRBJ1-2; 8 bases agree with TRBD1. This CDR3 region has 15 residues. CDR1 and CDR2 (germline): SGHRS, YFSETQ. V was pared by 5 bases and J by 2 bases, with 8 bases of the junction left unmatched. CDR3 nucleotides: TGCGCCAGCAGACCGCAGGGGGCCGGGAACTATGGCTACACCTTC. As protein: CASRPQGAGNYGYTF.

This clonotype was seen a few times. The CDR3 DNA sequence: TGCGCCAGCAGCCAAAATTCACAGGGCCTGGGGGAGCAGTACTTC. Its protein is CASSQNSQGLGEQYF. V is TRBV4-3 and J is TRBJ2-7; tentatively, D is TRBD1 (6 bases). Trimming shortened V by 2 bases and J by 7 bases, and 18 bases separated the two germline ends. Germline loops: CDR1 LGHNA, CDR2 YSLEER. This CDR3 has 15 amino acids.

The DNA for the CDR3 is TGTGCCAGCAGCTTAGATCTGGTGCGCTACGAGCAGTACTTC. Translation: CASSLDLVRYEQYF. V gene TRBV7-9 combines with J gene TRBJ2-7, with D uncertain. Germline-derived CDR1 and CDR2 are SEHNR and FQNEAQ (reference sequence). Trimming shortened V by 1 base and J by 3 bases, and 10 bases separated the two germline ends. The CDR3 sequence is 14 residues long.

The chain carries TRBV12-3 or TRBV12-4 and TRBJ2-7; 9 bases are a match to TRBD2. V shed 2 bases, J shed 7 bases, and the junction held 9 bases outside the gene matches. The CDR3 sequence is 15 residues long. The CDR3 here is CASSLTLAGNNEQYF. The CDR3 coding sequence is TGTGCCAGCAGTTTAACTCTAGCGGGGAACAATGAGCAGTACTTC.

The V and J genes are TRBV3-1 and TRBJ2-6; D is tentatively TRBD1 or TRBD2 (5 bases each). CDR3 size: 17 residues. Germline loops: CDR1 LGHDT, CDR2 YNNKEL (reference sequence). V was pared by 4 bases and J by 0 bases, with 13 bases between. The CDR3 nucleotides read TGTGCCAGCAGCCTACTGGGGGTGAGCTCTGGGGCCAACGTCCTGACTTTC. It is translated as CASSLLGVSSGANVLTF.

The genes are TRBV20-1 and TRBJ2-6; 8 nucleotides match TRBD1. The CDR3 sequence is 16 residues long. Germline CDR1 reads DFQATT; CDR2 reads SNEGSKA (reference sequence). The V and J ends lost 7 bases and 2 bases, in that order; junction bases with no gene match: 10. The DNA for the CDR3 is TGCAGTGGCCAGACAGGGGCTTCTCCTGGGGCCAACGTCCTGACTTTC. This encodes CSGQTGASPGANVLTF.

The chain couples TRBV5-1 to TRBJ2-7; unclear D gene. The germline V gene encodes CDR1 SGHRS and CDR2 YFSETQ. There are 11 residues in the CDR3. V was pared by 0 bases and J by 6 bases, with 4 bases between. CDR3 in amino acids: CASSLDAEQYF. In DNA, the CDR3 is TGCGCCAGCAGCTTGGACGCCGAGCAGTACTTC.

This clonotype was counted only a few times. This chain uses TRBV6-2 or TRBV6-3 with TRBJ1-4; TRBD1 is a possible D gene (6 bases). This CDR3 contains 13 residues. CDR1 and CDR2 from the germline V gene are MNHEY and SVGEGT. Deletions cut 8 bases from V and 6 bases from J, with 13 bases between. The CDR3 nucleotides read TGTGCCAGCGGAGACAGGCGGGATGAAAAACTGTTTTTT. Protein sequence: CASGDRRDEKLFF.

The chain joins TRBV5-5 to TRBJ1-2; TRBD1 matches 8 bases. The CDR3 totals 14 residues. V lost 4 bases to trimming and J lost 8 bases; unmatched junction nucleotides: 10. Germline lookup yields CDR1 SGHKS and CDR2 YYEKEE (reference sequence). The CDR3 here is CASSRGQGASGYTF. The CDR3 coding sequence is TGTGCCAGCAGCAGAGGGCAGGGGGCAAGCGGCTACACCTTC.